This section outlines one T cell receptor beta chain sequence together with its context. Its specificity is unknown. This CDR3 is 11 amino acids long. Trimming left V 8 bases short and J 3 bases short, with 5 bases between. Germline CDR1 reads MGHRA; CDR2 reads YSYEKL. A single record per CDR3 protein comes from TCRdb applying MiXCR to the reads. The sample records roughly 180,000 distinct CDR3 sequences, roughly 20% being singletons. This sample was taken from a study of T cell repertoires in cytomegalovirus infection. Study details: TCR beta signatures that were public indicated CMV infection and matching HLA type.

The TCR comes from a human donor in good health (CMV status not recorded). Some clones in this sample may be carry-over from other donors' samples. The material sequenced was CD8+ T cells from cultured PBMCs, taken from culture after CMV antigen stimulation. The chain has TRBV4-1 and TRBJ1-5; D not certain. For the CDR3, the DNA is TGCGCCAGCGGCTCCAATCAGCCCCAGCATTTT. Amino acid sequence: CASGSNQPQHF.